This is a list of T cell receptor beta chains from one sample in a study of blood T cell repertoires in COVID-19. Repertoires were generated with immunoSEQ multiplex PCR, while TCRdb's copy carries only in-frame clones and drops some. The sample lists 250,000 or so clones; around nine tenths were seen once. The sequenced sample was peripheral blood. The receptors were sampled from an elderly man with acute or convalescent COVID-19. The CDR3 runs from the conserved cysteine through the conserved F or W. D genes are given only for firm matches. Clone size is shown for a subset of rows, as once, few, many or a class of expanded clone.

j_call v_call clone_size d_call cdr3_aa cdr3_nt
TRBJ1-5 TRBV12-3/TRBV12-4 - - CASSLRGFQPQHF TGTGCCAGCAGTTTAAGGGGGTTCCAGCCCCAGCATTTT
TRBJ2-1 TRBV4-2 - TRBD2 CASSQEGLAGIDEQFF TGTGCCAGCAGCCAAGAAGGACTAGCGGGAATTGATGAGCAGTTCTTC
TRBJ1-2 TRBV27 - - CASRVTGKGVYGYTF TGTGCCAGCAGGGTAACAGGGAAAGGTGTGTATGGCTACACCTTC
TRBJ2-5 TRBV4-2 - TRBD2 CASSQASGTGETQYF TGTGCCAGCAGCCAAGCTAGCGGTACGGGAGAGACCCAGTACTTC
TRBJ2-1 TRBV6-5 - TRBD1 CASSFGGTAGTNEQFF TGTGCCAGCAGTTTCGGTGGGACAGCCGGTACGAATGAGCAGTTCTTC
TRBJ2-3 TRBV19 - - CASSTSLQGGGTDTQYF TGTGCCAGTAGTACAAGCCTCCAGGGGGGAGGCACAGATACGCAGTATTTT
TRBJ2-5 TRBV9 - - CASSVGASAFQETQYF TGTGCCAGCAGCGTAGGAGCTAGCGCGTTTCAAGAGACCCAGTACTTC
TRBJ2-3 TRBV9 - - CASSVGAGASTDTQYF TGTGCCAGCAGCGTAGGGGCAGGCGCTAGCACAGATACGCAGTATTTT
TRBJ2-7 TRBV10-1 - TRBD2 CASRRTSGESYEQYF TGCGCCAGCAGGAGGACTAGCGGGGAATCCTACGAGCAGTACTTC
TRBJ2-3 TRBV28 - TRBD1 CASSFGTGVDTQYF TGTGCCAGCAGTTTTGGGACAGGGGTTGATACGCAGTATTTT
TRBJ1-2 TRBV24-1 - TRBD1 CATSDSSDRAGGYTF TGTGCCACCAGTGATTCCTCGGACAGGGCAGGTGGCTACACCTTC
TRBJ1-6 TRBV5-8 - - CASSHTGKKSPLHF TGTGCCAGCAGCCACACAGGGAAAAAATCACCCCTCCACTTT
TRBJ2-1 TRBV4-1 - - CASSHPPDRVGLAPTYNEQFF TGCGCCAGCAGCCACCCCCCAGACAGGGTAGGGCTAGCGCCTACCTACAATGAGCAGTTCTTC
TRBJ1-2 TRBV3-1/TRBV3-2 - TRBD1 CASSQSLQGVYGYTF TGTGCCAGCAGCCAATCTTTACAGGGGGTCTATGGCTACACCTTC
TRBJ1-6 TRBV5-4 - TRBD1 CASSSVTGGSNSPLHF TGTGCCAGCAGCTCGGTGACAGGGGGCAGTAATTCACCCCTCCACTTT
TRBJ2-7 TRBV5-1 - TRBD1 CASSLAGQGGYEQYF TGCGCCAGCAGCTTGGCTGGACAGGGAGGTTACGAGCAGTACTTC
TRBJ2-7 TRBV7-2 - - CASSLAGQPYEQYF TGTGCCAGCAGCTTAGCTGGACAGCCCTACGAGCAGTACTTC
TRBJ2-7 TRBV11-3 once TRBD1 CASSSSRQGEQYF TGTGCCAGCAGCTCCTCCCGACAGGGCGAGCAGTACTTC
TRBJ2-3 TRBV6-4 - TRBD2 CATSLAGGRWSADTQYF TGTGCCACTTCCCTAGCGGGAGGGCGTTGGAGCGCAGATACGCAGTATTTT
TRBJ1-2 TRBV7-9 - TRBD1 CASSVQGFGSGYTF TGTGCCAGCAGCGTACAGGGGTTCGGTAGTGGCTACACCTTC
TRBJ2-7 TRBV18 few TRBD2 CASSPGAGVKREIEQYF TGTGCCAGCTCACCTGGAGCGGGAGTTAAACGCGAAATCGAGCAGTACTTC
TRBJ1-1 TRBV28 - TRBD1 CASHLGGEAFF TGTGCCAGCCATCTAGGGGGCGAAGCTTTCTTT
TRBJ1-6 TRBV7-8 - TRBD1 CASSLTGGNDSPLHF TGTGCCAGCAGCTTGACAGGGGGAAATGATTCACCCCTCCACTTT
TRBJ2-1 TRBV15 - - CATSRRQIQAGNEQFF TGTGCCACCAGCCGAAGACAGATCCAAGCAGGCAATGAGCAGTTCTTC
TRBJ1-2 TRBV2 - - CASSPRSPYTF TGTGCCAGCAGTCCCAGGTCCCCCTACACCTTC
TRBJ1-2 TRBV6-5 once - CASRPRAGYTF TGTGCCAGCAGGCCCAGGGCTGGCTACACCTTC
TRBJ2-2 TRBV4-2 - TRBD1 CASSHDRGGGELFF TGTGCCAGCAGCCACGACAGGGGGGGCGGGGAGCTGTTTTTT
TRBJ1-2 TRBV6-6 few TRBD1 CASGQGDYGYTF TGTGCCAGCGGACAGGGGGACTATGGCTACACCTTC
TRBJ1-1 TRBV6-5 few - CASSYDPGHEAFF TGTGCCAGCAGTTACGACCCGGGACACGAAGCTTTCTTT
TRBJ1-1 TRBV9 - - CASSVASENTEAFF TGTGCCAGCAGCGTAGCTTCAGAGAACACTGAAGCTTTCTTT
TRBJ2-7 TRBV6-5 - - CASSKTGSYEQYF TGTGCCAGCAGTAAGACAGGTTCCTACGAGCAGTACTTC
TRBJ1-5 TRBV19 - TRBD1 CASSFGQGAYQPQHF TGTGCCAGTAGTTTCGGACAGGGGGCCTATCAGCCCCAGCATTTT
TRBJ1-3 TRBV14 - - CASSRALSSGNTIYF TGTGCCAGCAGCCGGGCCCTGTCCTCTGGAAACACCATATATTTT
TRBJ2-1 TRBV5-1 once - CASSLGAINEQFF TGCGCCAGCAGCTTGGGAGCGATCAATGAGCAGTTCTTC
TRBJ2-1 TRBV7-3 few TRBD2 CASSLGHMSGGNEQFF TGTGCCAGCAGCTTAGGCCACATGTCGGGAGGCAATGAGCAGTTCTTC
TRBJ1-2 TRBV6-5 - - CASRRSLYGYTF TGTGCCAGCCGCCGGTCTCTCTATGGCTACACCTTC
TRBJ1-5 TRBV19 - - CASSSQGIFNQPQHF TGTGCCAGTAGTTCACAGGGAATCTTCAATCAGCCCCAGCATTTT
TRBJ1-5 TRBV6-2/TRBV6-3 - - CASSYTGNQPQHF TGTGCCAGCAGTTACACAGGTAATCAGCCCCAGCATTTT
TRBJ2-4 TRBV4-3 - TRBD1 CASSPIMTGTGGKNIQYF TGCGCCAGCAGCCCGATAATGACCGGGACAGGGGGCAAAAACATTCAGTACTTC
TRBJ2-7 TRBV28 - - CASSFSDGGSYEQYF TGTGCCAGCAGTTTTAGTGACGGAGGCTCCTACGAGCAGTACTTC
TRBJ2-7 TRBV7-3 - TRBD2 CASSLRGDHEQYF TGTGCCAGCAGCTTACGGGGGGACCACGAGCAGTACTTC
TRBJ2-7 TRBV9 - TRBD2 CASSTLAGASEQYF TGTGCCAGCAGCACCCTAGCGGGAGCCTCCGAGCAGTACTTC
TRBJ2-7 TRBV10-3 - TRBD2 CAISTSGSDYEQYF TGTGCCATTTCGACTAGCGGGAGTGATTACGAGCAGTACTTC